Listed below are T cell receptor beta chains from one sample, sequenced in a study of blood T cell repertoires in COVID-19. Profiling relied on immunoSEQ multiplex PCR, and the TCRdb table lists in-frame clones only, not all of them. The table has more than 200,000 clones, around 86% seen once; the top ten hold around 7%. Sequenced material: PBMCs or T cells enriched from blood (not recorded which). These receptors all come from a young man in a cohort exposed to, infected with or recovered from COVID-19 (not recorded which). CDR3s include the opening cysteine and the closing phenylalanine or tryptophan.

v_call cdr3_aa
TRBV5-4 CASSSPPGLAGGVGTQYF
TRBV6-6 CASSHPLRQGVSNQPQHF
TRBV27 CASRSGLLAPYEQYF
TRBV7-8 CASSPGQQDSGNTIYF
TRBV27 CASSLYSGGRVGTEAFF
TRBV20-1 CSARPADGYTF
TRBV5-8 CASSQDRGNGYTF
TRBV5-1 CASKGEVSTDTQYF
TRBV24-1 CATSDSGTGRQETQYF
TRBV7-2 CASSSNRGINSPLHF
TRBV11-1 CASSRTTAAQETQYF
TRBV27 CASSLTGQINSPLHF
TRBV15 CATRGHLSYEQYF
TRBV18 CASSPRRELGEQYF
TRBV5-4 CASSFKGKYEQYF
TRBV14 CASSQVGGRAQETQYF
TRBV7-9 CASSFRQGKVTYEQYF
TRBV3-1/TRBV3-2 CASSLYKQGPPLHF
TRBV7-9 CASRDYQYNEQFF
TRBV7-7 CASSLRSGDYNEQFF
TRBV6-2/TRBV6-3 CASSYPADLSYGYTF
TRBV3-1/TRBV3-2 CASSQVTGGRDTQYF
TRBV15 CATSRDPDSEATNEKLFF
TRBV7-2 CASSITGTGHNQPQHF
TRBV2 CASSAEANQPQHF
TRBV5-4 CASSLDGTTYEQYF
TRBV18 CASSPSLAGGLTGELFF